Following are 24 T cell receptor beta chains from one sample sequenced in a study of cytomegalovirus exposure and HLA in healthy donors. Clones were read by immunoSEQ multiplex PCR, and TCRdb kept only the in-frame ones, dropping some. The table shows 330,000 or so clones, with roughly 90% occurring only once. Sequenced input: PBMCs. Receptors were obtained from a woman between 18 and 30 years old in good health and CMV-seronegative.

The CDR3 nucleotides are TGTGCCAGCAGTTTGTCAGGACAGGGGTTCCCTAACTATGGCTACACCTTC. This encodes CASSLSGQGFPNYGYTF. V and J are TRBV27 and TRBJ1-2, with 9 bases fitting TRBD1. CDR1 and CDR2 (germline): MNHEY, SMNVEV (reference sequence). Trimming took 3 bases from V and 0 from J; bases not matched to a gene: 8. This CDR3 is built from 17 residues.

This sequence joins TRBV9 and TRBJ2-3; TRBD1 matches 9 bases. This CDR3 region has 14 residues. Per the germline V gene, CDR1 is SGDLS and CDR2 is YYNGEE. V was pared by 6 bases and J by 6 bases, with 8 bases of the junction left unmatched. CDR3 amino acids: CASNLGQGGDTQYF. CDR3 DNA sequence: TGTGCCAGCAACCTGGGACAGGGCGGGGATACGCAGTATTTT.

The chain links TRBV5-3 to TRBJ2-1; TRBD1 agrees at 9 bases. TRBV5-3 is reported as an ORF; its role is uncertain. V lost 1 base and J lost 5; bases outside the gene matches: 10. The CDR3 is 17 residues long. The CDR3 DNA is TGTGCCAGAAGCTTGTTTGATGGGACAGGGATCAACAATGAGCAGTTCTTC. Its protein is CARSLFDGTGINNEQFF.

CDR3 coding DNA: TGTGCCAGCAGGACAGGGGATACGCAGTATTTT. Translated: CASRTGDTQYF. The chain recombines TRBV7-3 with TRBJ2-3, with 7 positions matching TRBD1. Germline V gives CDR1 SGHTA, CDR2 FQGTGA. The CDR3 is 11 residues long. The ends lost 6 bases at V and 6 bases at J; junction bases unmatched: 0.

The J gene is TRBJ2-3, the V gene TRBV9; weak D call: TRBD1 (6 bases). Per germline, CDR1 SGDLS and CDR2 YYNGEE. V was cut by 4 bases and J by 0 bases, with 12 bases left in between. This CDR3 region has 15 residues. In DNA form, the CDR3 reads TGTGCCAGCAGCCCAGGGACACTGAGCACAGATACGCAGTATTTT. This encodes CASSPGTLSTDTQYF. Looking up the rest from reference TRBV9 and TRBJ2-3 gives the full variable domain: DSGVTQTPKHLITATGQRVTLRCSPRSGDLSVYWYQQSLDQGLQFLIQYYNGEERAKGNILERFSAQQFPDLHSELNLSSLELGDSALYFCASSPGTLSTDTQYFGPGTRLTVL.

Comments on this clone: At one end the junction does not follow the germline gene, possibly because of a read error. The gene calls are TRBV7-7 and TRBJ2-2; 7 bases fit TRBD1. CDR1 and CDR2 (germline): SSHAT, FNYEAQ (reference sequence). The length of the CDR3 is 16 residues. The CDR3, as DNA: TGTGCTAGCAGCTCGACCGGGACAGAGAACACCGGGGAGCTGTTTTTT. Protein: CASSSTGTENTGELFF.

In DNA, the CDR3 is TGCAGCGGGCGACTAGCGGGATTTCCCTACAATGAGCAGTTCTTC. Translation: CSGRLAGFPYNEQFF. The chain employs TRBV29-1 and TRBJ2-1; 11 bases map to TRBD2. The CDR3 is 15 residues long. From germline, CDR1 is SQVTM and CDR2 ANQGSEA. J gave up 2 bases and V 7 bases, and 7 bases lay outside the gene matches.

The gene calls are TRBV13 and TRBJ2-5; 10 positions match TRBD2. The germline V gene encodes CDR1 PRHDT and CDR2 FYEKMQ (reference sequence). This CDR3 spans 15 amino acids. V dropped 3 bases and J dropped 1; count of bases not matched to a gene: 2. CDR3 bases: TGTGCCAGCAGCTTTGCTAGCGGGAGCCAAGAGACCCAGTACTTC. Protein: CASSFASGSQETQYF.

This chain joins TRBV28 and TRBJ1-1, with 8 bases matching TRBD1. The CDR3 consists of 12 residues. Germline CDR1 is MDHEN and CDR2 is SYDVKM. V shed 11 bases and J 10 bases; nucleotides not matched to a gene: 12. The CDR3 region has the DNA TGTGCCCACGACAGGGGCTTGAAAGGAGCTTTCTTT. Its protein product is CAHDRGLKGAFF.

This chain joins TRBV6-1 and TRBJ1-2; TRBD1 might be the D (5 bases). Per germline, CDR1 MNHNS and CDR2 SASEGT. This CDR3 region has 13 residues. Trimming removed 9 bases at V and 4 bases at J, with 15 bases between. CDR3 DNA: TGTGCCAGAGGAGGGGACGGCATCTATGGCTACACCTTC. It translates to CARGGDGIYGYTF.

J is TRBJ2-7 and V is TRBV6-1, with 14 bases that match TRBD2. From germline, CDR1 is MNHNS and CDR2 SASEGT. J lost 4 bases, V lost 4 bases, and 12 bases had no gene match. CDR3 size: 18 residues. CDR3 region: CASSAGTSGSGGTYEQYF. CDR3 in DNA: TGTGCCAGCAGTGCCGGGACTAGCGGGAGTGGTGGTACGTACGAGCAGTACTTC.

The chain couples TRBV5-4 to TRBJ2-1; TRBD2 matches 12 bases. The CDR3 consists of 16 residues. Germline lookup yields CDR1 SGHNT and CDR2 YYREEE (reference sequence). V lost 4 bases and J lost 2; bases outside the gene matches: 4. The CDR3, as DNA: TGTGCCAGCAGCATCTGGACTAGCGGGGCCTACAATGAGCAGTTCTTC. It is translated as CASSIWTSGAYNEQFF. Full variable domain (outside the CDR3, taken from reference TRBV5-4 and TRBJ2-1): ETGVTQSPTHLIKTRGQQVTLRCSSQSGHNTVSWYQQALGQGPQFIFQYYREEENGRGNFPPRFSGLQFPNYSSELNVNALELDDSALYLCASSIWTSGAYNEQFFGPGTRLTVL.

This clone has a handful of counts. The genes are TRBV9 and TRBJ2-3, with TRBD1 matching over 9 bases. This CDR3 has 15 residues. Germline lookup yields CDR1 SGDLS and CDR2 YYNGEE. The ends lost 4 bases at V and 3 bases at J; junction bases unmatched: 6. CDR3 region: CASSFAGTGTDTQYF. DNA of the CDR3: TGTGCCAGCAGCTTTGCCGGGACAGGGACAGATACGCAGTATTTT.

The rearrangement joins TRBV7-3 to TRBJ2-1, with TRBD2 identical over 10 bases. In germline, CDR1 is SGHTA, CDR2 FQGTGA. This CDR3 region has 15 residues. Trimming cost V 4 bases and J 3 bases; bases outside gene matches: 3. The CDR3 sequence: CASSSGLAIYNEQFF. CDR3 in DNA: TGTGCCAGCAGCTCGGGACTAGCGATCTACAATGAGCAGTTCTTC.

Turning to this clone: In the same sample, other DNA sequences code for this CDR3. The J gene is TRBJ2-5, the V gene TRBV6-5, with D tentatively TRBD2 (6 bases). The CDR3 length is 14 residues. V was trimmed by 0 bases and J by 3 bases, leaving 8 bases between them. CDR1 and CDR2 (germline): MNHEY, SVGAGI. The CDR3 DNA reads as TGTGCCAGCAGTTACTCAACGGGAGAAGAGACCCAGTACTTC. Residues: CASSYSTGEETQYF.

The chain links TRBV4-3 to TRBJ2-1; D gene ambiguous. The CDR3 contains 15 residues. Trimming pared 2 bases from V and 2 bases from J, leaving 10 bases between. CDR1 is LGHNA and CDR2 is YSLEER in the germline V gene. The CDR3 DNA reads TGCGCCAGCAGCCAACAACACAGTACCTACAATGAGCAGTTCTTC. Protein sequence: CASSQQHSTYNEQFF.

The chain recombines TRBV7-3 with TRBJ2-2; 10 bases line up with TRBD1. CDR1 and CDR2 (germline): SGHTA, FQGTGA. After removal of 4 bases from V and 7 bases from J, the junction contained 3 bases not matched to a gene. The CDR3 consists of 14 residues. This CDR3 is CASSWDRGDGELFF. The CDR3 DNA reads as TGTGCCAGCAGCTGGGACAGGGGAGACGGGGAGCTGTTTTTT.

This clone has only one observation. The chain links TRBV7-3 to TRBJ2-7, with a weak D call TRBD2 (6 bases). The V gene lost 6 bases and the J gene lost 2 bases, with 23 bases spanning the gap. CDR1 and CDR2 from the germline V gene are SGHTA and FQGTGA. The CDR3 totals 17 residues. The CDR3 DNA is TGTGCCAGCAGACGAGCGGGTGGACTGGGACTCGCCTACGAGCAGTACTTC. Its protein product is CASRRAGGLGLAYEQYF.

The chain employs TRBV6-6 and TRBJ2-7, with 11 positions matching TRBD1. This CDR3 spans 15 amino acids. J gave up 2 bases and V 8 bases, and 8 bases lay outside the gene matches. CDR1 and CDR2 from the germline V gene are MNHNY and SVGAGI (reference sequence). CDR3 in amino acids: CASYWTGGSPYEQYF. CDR3 nucleotides: TGTGCCAGCTACTGGACAGGGGGCTCCCCCTACGAGCAGTACTTC.

The V call is TRBV4-2, the J call TRBJ2-6; 11 bases line up with TRBD2. J lost 2 bases, V lost 1 base, and 4 bases had no gene match. The length of the CDR3 is 18 residues. Germline assignment: CDR1 LGHNA and CDR2 YNFKEQ. The CDR3 spells CASSQGATSGTGANVLTF. CDR3 nucleotides: TGTGCCAGCAGCCAAGGCGCGACTAGCGGGACTGGGGCCAACGTCCTGACTTTC.

CDR3 protein: CASSAARDRDSGANVLTF. The CDR3 DNA reads TGTGCCAGCAGTGCTGCTCGGGACAGGGACTCTGGGGCCAACGTCCTGACTTTC. V gene TRBV25-1 combines with J gene TRBJ2-6; TRBD1 agrees at 9 bases. The trim removed 4 bases at V and 0 bases at J, leaving 7 bases unmatched. Germline V gene lookup returns CDR1 MGHDK and CDR2 SYGVNS. The length of the CDR3 is 18 residues.

The chain employs TRBV7-8 and TRBJ2-7; 7 nucleotides match TRBD1. J was trimmed by 7 bases and V by 0 bases; bases with no gene match: 0. Germline values: CDR1 SGHVS, CDR2 FQNEAQ. There are 12 residues in the CDR3. This CDR3 reads CASSLAQGEQYF. The CDR3 nucleotides read TGTGCCAGCAGCTTAGCACAGGGGGAGCAGTACTTC.

CDR3 bases: TGTGCCAGCAGTTCCGGGGGTGACTATGGCTACACCTTC. Protein product: CASSSGGDYGYTF. The J gene is TRBJ1-2, the V gene TRBV6-6; a possible D gene is TRBD1 (5 bases). Germline V gene lookup returns CDR1 MNHNY and CDR2 SVGAGI (reference sequence). The CDR3 covers 13 residues. Trimming shortened V by 4 bases and J by 3 bases, and 9 bases separated the two germline ends.

The V gene is TRBV5-8, the J gene TRBJ2-3, with D maybe TRBD1 (6 bases). Per the germline V gene, CDR1 is SGHTS and CDR2 is YDEGEE. The V and J ends lost 0 bases and 0 bases respectively, with 8 bases between them. The CDR3 has 15 amino acids. CDR3 sequence: CASSLGQGSTDTQYF. The CDR3, as DNA: TGTGCCAGCAGCTTGGGGCAGGGGAGCACAGATACGCAGTATTTT.